The rows below give T cell receptor beta chains drawn from one sample of a study of blood T cells in healthy people across ages. TCRdb reprocessed the 5' RACE reads via MiXCR and lists one record per CDR3 protein. This table holds around 750,000 distinct CDR3 sequences, approximately 53% found once. The sequencing sample was made of blood. The receptor set was obtained from an elderly man in good health. The CDR3 runs from the conserved cysteine through the conserved F or W. The D gene is left open where the match is weak. For some rows the clone size is stated as once, few or many, or as a class when expanded; others skip it.

v_call	d_call	j_call	clone_size	cdr3_aa	cdr3_nt
TRBV12-3/TRBV12-4	TRBD2	TRBJ2-6	.	CASSPGLAGAIGATGANVLTF	TGTGCCAGCAGTCCGGGACTAGCGGGAGCAATAGGAGCAACTGGGGCCAACGTCCTGACTTTC
TRBV20-1	TRBD2	TRBJ2-1	.	CSARKTSGEQFF	TGCAGTGCTAGAAAGACTAGCGGAGAGCAGTTCTTC
TRBV29-1	TRBD1	TRBJ2-7	few	CSVELDRAYEQYF	TGCAGCGTAGAATTAGACAGGGCCTACGAGCAGTACTTC
TRBV10-3	TRBD1	TRBJ2-5	.	CAMRGQGSQETQYF	TGTGCCATGAGGGGACAGGGGTCCCAAGAGACCCAGTACTTC
TRBV5-1	.	TRBJ2-6	many	CASSFSGSPGANVLTF	TGCGCCAGCAGCTTTTCCGGGAGTCCTGGGGCCAACGTCCTGACTTTC
TRBV6-5	TRBD2	TRBJ2-5	.	CASTSGRAPRETQYF	TGTGCCAGCACTAGCGGGAGGGCCCCCCGAGAGACCCAGTACTTC
TRBV3-1	.	TRBJ2-1	.	CASSQSRQTQFF	TGTGCCAGCAGCCAATCGAGACAGACGCAGTTCTTC
TRBV20-1	.	TRBJ2-3	.	CSADEAVGTDTQYF	TGCAGTGCCGACGAGGCGGTGGGCACAGATACGCAGTATTTT
TRBV12-3/TRBV12-4	.	TRBJ2-7	.	CASSVRLGNEQYF	TGTGCCAGCAGTGTAAGGTTGGGGAACGAGCAGTACTTC
TRBV7-3	.	TRBJ2-3	.	CASSPRLEPDTQYF	TGTGCCAGCAGCCCCCGTCTGGAGCCAGATACGCAGTATTTT
TRBV21-1	.	TRBJ2-7	.	CASSKVIGGRPWGVGEQYF	TGTGCCAGCAGCAAAGTTATCGGGGGACGTCCGTGGGGGGTTGGCGAGCAGTACTTC
TRBV9	.	TRBJ1-5	.	CASSVDWGEEPQHF	TGTGCCAGCAGCGTAGATTGGGGAGAAGAGCCCCAGCATTTT
TRBV27	TRBD1	TRBJ1-2	.	CASSADRGRNGYTF	TGTGCCAGCAGTGCTGACAGGGGGCGGAACGGCTACACCTTC
TRBV27	TRBD2	TRBJ2-1	few	CASKPGLAGGYNEQFF	TGTGCCAGCAAACCGGGACTAGCGGGAGGTTACAATGAGCAGTTCTTC
TRBV7-2	.	TRBJ2-7	few	CASRGHPSYEQYF	TGTGCCAGCAGGGGACACCCTTCCTACGAGCAGTACTTC
TRBV20-1	TRBD2	TRBJ2-3	few	CSARDLGGLAGEDTQYF	TGCAGTGCTAGAGATCTGGGGGGACTAGCGGGAGAAGATACGCAGTATTTT
TRBV29-1	.	TRBJ1-2	.	CSVEDNSSYYGYTF	TGCAGCGTTGAAGATAATTCCAGTTACTATGGCTACACCTTC
TRBV20-1	TRBD2	TRBJ2-1	once	CSASSGISRNEQFF	TGCAGTGCTAGCAGCGGGATTTCCCGCAATGAGCAGTTCTTC
TRBV27	.	TRBJ2-4	few	CASSLSGLPSIQYF	TGTGCCAGCAGTTTATCAGGACTACCGAGCATTCAGTACTTC
TRBV4-1	TRBD1	TRBJ2-7	few	CASSRIPGQVPDEQYF	TGCGCCAGCAGCCGCATACCGGGACAGGTCCCGGACGAGCAGTACTTC
TRBV29-1	.	TRBJ2-7	.	CIVGGNKYNEQYF	TGCATAGTAGGCGGGAACAAGTACAATGAGCAGTACTTC
TRBV9	.	TRBJ1-1	.	CASSDKTVNTEAFF	TGTGCCAGCAGCGATAAGACCGTGAACACTGAAGCTTTCTTT
TRBV29-1	TRBD1	TRBJ2-7	few	CSVVFDRGSEQYF	TGCAGCGTTGTTTTTGACAGGGGGAGCGAGCAGTACTTC
TRBV20-1	.	TRBJ2-7	.	CSAMVQGRRRSYEQYF	TGCAGTGCCATGGTCCAGGGCAGAAGAAGGTCCTACGAGCAGTACTTC
TRBV29-1	TRBD1	TRBJ2-5	few	CSVDRGVEETQYF	TGCAGCGTCGACAGGGGAGTCGAAGAGACCCAGTACTTC
TRBV6-2/TRBV6-3	TRBD2	TRBJ2-7	.	CASSSLGGSGGYEQYF	TGTGCCAGCAGTTCCCTCGGGGGTAGCGGGGGCTACGAGCAGTACTTC
TRBV29-1	.	TRBJ1-2	.	CSVGDHYGYTF	TGCAGCGTCGGGGATCACTATGGCTACACCTTC
TRBV6-1	.	TRBJ2-5	few	CASSETQGLIETQYF	TGTGCCAGCAGCGAAACACAGGGCCTAATAGAGACCCAGTACTTC
TRBV15	TRBD2	TRBJ2-5	.	CATSSGFLAGEETQYF	TGTGCCACCAGCAGTGGATTCCTAGCGGGAGAGGAGACCCAGTACTTC
TRBV25-1	.	TRBJ1-4	many	CASSAVWDEKLFF	TGTGCCAGCAGCGCCGTTTGGGATGAAAAACTGTTTTTT
TRBV25-1	TRBD1	TRBJ1-5	.	CASSGDRGNQPQHF	TGTGCCAGCAGTGGCGACAGGGGCAATCAGCCCCAGCATTTT
TRBV20-1	TRBD1	TRBJ1-2	.	CSAPSGGNYGYTF	TGCAGTGCTCCCTCAGGGGGGAACTATGGCTACACCTTC
TRBV3-1	.	TRBJ2-7	.	CASSQEPGREQYF	TGTGCCAGCAGCCAAGAGCCTGGACGGGAGCAGTACTTC
TRBV12-3/TRBV12-4	.	TRBJ2-1	.	CASSLVEYNEQFF	TGTGCCAGCAGTTTGGTAGAATACAATGAGCAGTTCTTC
TRBV5-6	TRBD1	TRBJ2-7	.	CASRGQGRSEQYF	TGTGCCAGCAGGGGACAGGGGCGTTCCGAGCAGTACTTC
TRBV6-1	TRBD1	TRBJ2-4	.	CASSDRGRKNIQYF	TGTGCCAGCAGTGACAGGGGGCGCAAAAACATTCAGTACTTC
TRBV9	TRBD1	TRBJ1-3	.	CASSVEGTAGNTIYF	TGTGCCAGCAGCGTAGAGGGGACAGCTGGAAACACCATATATTTT
TRBV9	TRBD1	TRBJ2-2	.	CASSVVPGGYTGELFF	TGTGCCAGCAGCGTAGTACCAGGGGGCTACACCGGGGAGCTGTTTTTT
TRBV9	.	TRBJ2-3	.	CASSVSGRGFTDTQYF	TGTGCCAGCAGCGTTAGCGGCAGGGGATTCACAGATACGCAGTATTTT
TRBV28	.	TRBJ2-5	.	CASSYWDRKRGTQYF	TGTGCCAGCAGTTATTGGGACAGGAAGCGGGGGACCCAGTACTTC
TRBV13	TRBD1	TRBJ2-5	few	CASSLRTGKPEQYF	TGTGCCAGCAGCTTAAGGACAGGGAAGCCGGAGCAGTACTTC
TRBV20-1	.	TRBJ2-1	.	CSATVSYNEQFF	TGCAGTGCTACCGTCTCCTACAATGAGCAGTTCTTC
TRBV20-1	.	TRBJ2-4	.	CSARDQGGMNIQYF	TGCAGTGCTAGAGATCAGGGCGGGATGAACATTCAGTACTTC
TRBV20-1	TRBD1	TRBJ1-5	.	CSASPGGRNQPQHF	TGCAGTGCTTCCCCAGGGGGACGCAATCAGCCCCAGCATTTT
TRBV3-1	.	TRBJ2-7	few	CASSPRTDSSYEQYF	TGTGCCAGCAGCCCCAGGACAGACAGCTCCTACGAGCAGTACTTC
TRBV20-1	TRBD2	TRBJ2-7	.	CSATGRKRVDEQYF	TGCAGTGCTACCGGGAGGAAAAGGGTTGACGAGCAGTACTTC
TRBV4-2	.	TRBJ2-3	.	CASGPTPTDTQYF	TGTGCCAGCGGCCCGACGCCAACAGATACGCAGTATTTT
TRBV21-1	.	TRBJ2-3	.	CASSTPDRRHTDTQYF	TGTGCCAGCAGTACACCCGACAGGAGACACACAGATACGCAGTATTTT